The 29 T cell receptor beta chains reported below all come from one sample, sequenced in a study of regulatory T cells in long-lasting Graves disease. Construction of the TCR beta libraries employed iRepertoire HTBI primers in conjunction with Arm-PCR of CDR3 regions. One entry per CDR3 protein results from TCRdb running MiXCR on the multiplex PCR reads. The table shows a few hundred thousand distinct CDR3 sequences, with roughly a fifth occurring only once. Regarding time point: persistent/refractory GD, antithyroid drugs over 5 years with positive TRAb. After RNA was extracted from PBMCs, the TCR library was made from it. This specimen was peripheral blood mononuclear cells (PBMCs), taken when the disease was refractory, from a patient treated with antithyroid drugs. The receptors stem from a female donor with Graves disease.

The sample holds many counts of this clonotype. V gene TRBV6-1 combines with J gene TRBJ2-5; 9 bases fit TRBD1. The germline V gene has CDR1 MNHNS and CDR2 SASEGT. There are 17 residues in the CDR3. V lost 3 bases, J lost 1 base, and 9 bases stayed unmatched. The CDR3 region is CASSDPTGGTFQETQYF. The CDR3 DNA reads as TGTGCCAGCAGTGACCCTACAGGGGGCACTTTCCAAGAGACCCAGTACTTC.

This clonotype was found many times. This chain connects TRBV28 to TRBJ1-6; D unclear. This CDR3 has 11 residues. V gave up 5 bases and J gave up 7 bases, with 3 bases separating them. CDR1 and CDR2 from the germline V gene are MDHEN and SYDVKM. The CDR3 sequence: CASSTNSPLHF. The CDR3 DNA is TGTGCCAGCAGTACAAATTCACCCCTCCACTTT.

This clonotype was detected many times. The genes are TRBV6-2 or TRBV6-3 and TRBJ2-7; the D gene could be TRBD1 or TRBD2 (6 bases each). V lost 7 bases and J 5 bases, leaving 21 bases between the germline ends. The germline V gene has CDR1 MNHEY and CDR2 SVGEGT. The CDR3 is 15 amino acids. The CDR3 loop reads CASNEGGHLGHEQYF. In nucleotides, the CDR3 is TGTGCCAGCAACGAGGGGGGACATCTTGGCCACGAGCAGTACTTC.

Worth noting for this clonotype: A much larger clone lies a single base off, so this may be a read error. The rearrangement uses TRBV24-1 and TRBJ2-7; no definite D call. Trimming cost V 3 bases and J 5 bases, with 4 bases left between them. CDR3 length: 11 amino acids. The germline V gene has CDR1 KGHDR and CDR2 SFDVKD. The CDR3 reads CATSDLNEQYF. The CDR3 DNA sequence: TGTGCCACCAGTGATCTCAACGAGCAGTACTTC.

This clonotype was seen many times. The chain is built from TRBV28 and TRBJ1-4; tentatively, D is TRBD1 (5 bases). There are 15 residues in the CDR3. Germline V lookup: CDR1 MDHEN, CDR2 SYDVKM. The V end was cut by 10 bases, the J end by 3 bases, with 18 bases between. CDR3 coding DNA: TGTGCCACCTCGCCGCGCAGGGTACCTAATGAAAAACTGTTTTTT. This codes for CATSPRRVPNEKLFF.

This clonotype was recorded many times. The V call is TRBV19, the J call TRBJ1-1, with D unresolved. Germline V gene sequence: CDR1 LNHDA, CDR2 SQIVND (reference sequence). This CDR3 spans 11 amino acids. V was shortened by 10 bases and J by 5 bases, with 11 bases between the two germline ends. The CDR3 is CATMGQTEAFF. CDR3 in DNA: TGTGCCACCATGGGCCAAACTGAAGCTTTCTTT.

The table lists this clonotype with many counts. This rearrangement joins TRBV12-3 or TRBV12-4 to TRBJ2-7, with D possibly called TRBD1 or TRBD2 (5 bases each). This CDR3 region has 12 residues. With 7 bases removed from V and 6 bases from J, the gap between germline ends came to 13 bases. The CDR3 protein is CASTTGTAEQYF. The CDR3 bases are TGTGCCAGCACAACCGGGACGGCCGAGCAGTACTTC.

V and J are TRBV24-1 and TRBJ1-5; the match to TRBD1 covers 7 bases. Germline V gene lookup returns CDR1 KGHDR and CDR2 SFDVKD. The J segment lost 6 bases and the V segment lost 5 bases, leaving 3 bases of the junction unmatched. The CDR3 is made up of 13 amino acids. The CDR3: CATSAAGGQPQHF. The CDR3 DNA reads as TGTGCCACCAGTGCTGCAGGGGGTCAGCCCCAGCATTTT.

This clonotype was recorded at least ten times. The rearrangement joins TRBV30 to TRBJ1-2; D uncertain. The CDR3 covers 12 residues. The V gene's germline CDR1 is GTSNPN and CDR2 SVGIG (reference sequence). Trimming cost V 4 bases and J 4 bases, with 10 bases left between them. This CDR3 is CAWNAGGYGYTF. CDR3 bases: TGTGCCTGGAACGCAGGAGGCTATGGCTACACCTTC.

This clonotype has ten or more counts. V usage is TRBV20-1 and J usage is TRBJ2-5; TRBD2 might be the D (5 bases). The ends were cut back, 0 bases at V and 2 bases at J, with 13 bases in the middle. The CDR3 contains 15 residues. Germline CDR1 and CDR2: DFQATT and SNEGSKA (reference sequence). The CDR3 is CSARDWTGSQETQYF. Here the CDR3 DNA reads TGCAGTGCTAGAGATTGGACGGGGTCGCAAGAGACCCAGTACTTC.

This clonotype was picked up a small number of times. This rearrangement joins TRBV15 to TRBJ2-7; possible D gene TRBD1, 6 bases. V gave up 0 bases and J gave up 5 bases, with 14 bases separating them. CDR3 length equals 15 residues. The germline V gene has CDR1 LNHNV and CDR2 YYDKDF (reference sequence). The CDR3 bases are TGTGCCACCAGCAGAGATAGGGGGTTTTCAGACGAGCAGTACTTC. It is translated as CATSRDRGFSDEQYF.

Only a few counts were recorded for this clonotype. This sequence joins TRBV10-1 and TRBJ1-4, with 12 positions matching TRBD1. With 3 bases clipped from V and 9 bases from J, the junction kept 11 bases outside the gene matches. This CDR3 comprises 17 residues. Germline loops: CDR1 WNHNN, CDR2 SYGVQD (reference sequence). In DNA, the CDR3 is TGCGCCAGCAGTGAAGGGACAGGGGGCTCGGCAGGTAAAAAACTGTTTTTT. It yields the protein CASSEGTGGSAGKKLFF.

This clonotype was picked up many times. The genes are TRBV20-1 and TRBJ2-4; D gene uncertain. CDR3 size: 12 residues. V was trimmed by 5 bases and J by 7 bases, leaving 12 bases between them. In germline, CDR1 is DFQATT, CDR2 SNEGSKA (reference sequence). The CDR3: CSAHQGRNIQYF. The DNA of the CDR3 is TGCAGTGCTCACCAAGGGCGGAACATTCAGTACTTC.

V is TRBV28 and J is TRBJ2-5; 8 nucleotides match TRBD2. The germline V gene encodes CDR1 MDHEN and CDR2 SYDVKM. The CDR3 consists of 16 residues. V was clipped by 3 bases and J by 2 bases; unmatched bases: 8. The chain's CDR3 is CASSFLSRGGQETQYF. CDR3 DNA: TGTGCCAGCAGTTTTCTTAGCCGGGGGGGACAAGAGACCCAGTACTTC.

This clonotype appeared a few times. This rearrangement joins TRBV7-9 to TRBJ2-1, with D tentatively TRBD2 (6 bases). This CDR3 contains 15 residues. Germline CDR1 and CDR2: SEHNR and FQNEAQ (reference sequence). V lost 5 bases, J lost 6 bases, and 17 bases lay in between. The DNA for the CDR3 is TGTGCCAGCAGCCCCGTTGAGACTAGACCCAATGAGCAGTTCTTC. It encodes CASSPVETRPNEQFF. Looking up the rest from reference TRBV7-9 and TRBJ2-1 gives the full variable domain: DTGVSQNPRHKITKRGQNVTFRCDPISEHNRLYWYRQTLGQGPEFLTYFQNEAQLEKSRLLSDRFSAERPKGSFSTLEIQRTEQGDSAMYLCASSPVETRPNEQFFGPGTRLTVL.

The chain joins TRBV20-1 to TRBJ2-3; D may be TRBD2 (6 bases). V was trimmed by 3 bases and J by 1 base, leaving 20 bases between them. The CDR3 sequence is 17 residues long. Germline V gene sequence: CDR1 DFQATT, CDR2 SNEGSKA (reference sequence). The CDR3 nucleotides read TGCAGTGCTAGGGAGGCGGGACCAAACCTCCGCACAGATACGCAGTATTTT. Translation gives CSAREAGPNLRTDTQYF.

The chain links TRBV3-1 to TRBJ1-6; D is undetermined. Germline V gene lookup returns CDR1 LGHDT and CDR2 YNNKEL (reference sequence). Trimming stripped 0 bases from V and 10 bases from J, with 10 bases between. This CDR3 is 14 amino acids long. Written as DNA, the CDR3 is TGTGCCAGCAGCCAAGATACCGGGAGCTCACCCCTCCACTTT. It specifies CASSQDTGSSPLHF.

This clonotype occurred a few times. CDR3 sequence reads: CASSPGQVVYEQYF. The CDR3 bases are TGTGCCAGCAGCCCGGGACAGGTGGTATACGAGCAGTACTTC. The chain has TRBV7-9 and TRBJ2-7, with 8 bases aligning to TRBD1. V was pared by 5 bases and J by 4 bases, with 7 bases of the junction left unmatched. CDR3 length: 14 amino acids. Germline-derived CDR1 and CDR2 are SEHNR and FQNEAQ (reference sequence). The whole variable domain, filled in from reference TRBV7-9 and TRBJ2-7, reads DTGVSQNPRHKITKRGQNVTFRCDPISEHNRLYWYRQTLGQGPEFLTYFQNEAQLEKSRLLSDRFSAERPKGSFSTLEIQRTEQGDSAMYLCASSPGQVVYEQYFGPGTRLTVT.

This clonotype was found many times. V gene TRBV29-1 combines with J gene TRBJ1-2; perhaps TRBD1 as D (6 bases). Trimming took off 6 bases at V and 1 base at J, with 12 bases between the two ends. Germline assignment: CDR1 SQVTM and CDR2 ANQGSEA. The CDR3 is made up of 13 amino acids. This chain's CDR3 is CSVHRASNYGYTF. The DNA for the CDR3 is TGCAGCGTGCACAGGGCGAGTAACTATGGCTACACCTTC. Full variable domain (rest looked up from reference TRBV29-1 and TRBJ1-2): SAVISQKPSRDICQRGTSLTIQCQVDSQVTMMFWYRQQPGQSLTLIATANQGSEATYESGFVIDKFPISRPNLTFSTLTVSNMSPEDSSIYLCSVHRASNYGYTFGSGTRLTVV.

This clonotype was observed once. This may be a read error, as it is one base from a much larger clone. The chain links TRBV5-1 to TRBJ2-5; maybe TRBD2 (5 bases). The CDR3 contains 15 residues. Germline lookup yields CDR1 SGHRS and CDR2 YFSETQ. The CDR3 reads CASSLDGVAIEAQYF. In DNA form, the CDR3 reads TGCGCCAGCAGCTTGGACGGGGTGGCCATAGAGGCCCAGTACTTC.

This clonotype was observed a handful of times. The CDR3 nucleotides read TGTGCCAGCAGCTTCCTCACTAGCGGAAAAGAGACCCAGTACTTC. Its translation is CASSFLTSGKETQYF. The chain carries TRBV5-6 and TRBJ2-5; 8 bases fit TRBD2. The CDR3 is 15 amino acids. V shed 2 bases, J shed 3 bases, and the junction held 6 bases outside the gene matches. Germline V gene lookup returns CDR1 SGHDT and CDR2 YYEEEE.

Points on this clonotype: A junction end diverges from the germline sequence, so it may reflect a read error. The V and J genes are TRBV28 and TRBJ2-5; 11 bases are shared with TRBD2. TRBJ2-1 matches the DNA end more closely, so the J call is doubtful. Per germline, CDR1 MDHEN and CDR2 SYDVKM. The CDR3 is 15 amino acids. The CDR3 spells CASSIAGTSGNGQFF. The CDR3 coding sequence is TGTGCCAGCTCAATAGCTGGGACTAGCGGCAATGGGCAGTTCTTC.

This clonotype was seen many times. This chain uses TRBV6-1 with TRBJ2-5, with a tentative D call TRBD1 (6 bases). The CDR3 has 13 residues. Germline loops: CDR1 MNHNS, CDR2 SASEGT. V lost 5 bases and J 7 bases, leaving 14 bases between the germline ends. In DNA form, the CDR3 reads TGTGCCAGCAGTCCAGGGGAAATTGGGACCCAGTACTTC. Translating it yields CASSPGEIGTQYF.

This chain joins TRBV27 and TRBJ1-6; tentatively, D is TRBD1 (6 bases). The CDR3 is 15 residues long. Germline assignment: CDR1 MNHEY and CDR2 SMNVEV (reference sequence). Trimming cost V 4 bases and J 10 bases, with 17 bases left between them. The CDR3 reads CASSWDGGAKSPLHF. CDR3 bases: TGTGCCAGCAGTTGGGACGGGGGGGCAAAATCACCCCTCCACTTT.

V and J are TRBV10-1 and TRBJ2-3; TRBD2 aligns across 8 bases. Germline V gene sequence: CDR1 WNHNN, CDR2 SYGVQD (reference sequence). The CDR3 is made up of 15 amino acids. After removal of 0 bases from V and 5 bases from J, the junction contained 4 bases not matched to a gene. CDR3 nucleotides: TGCGCCAGCAGTGAGTCCGGACTAGCACGAGATACGCAGTATTTT. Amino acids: CASSESGLARDTQYF.

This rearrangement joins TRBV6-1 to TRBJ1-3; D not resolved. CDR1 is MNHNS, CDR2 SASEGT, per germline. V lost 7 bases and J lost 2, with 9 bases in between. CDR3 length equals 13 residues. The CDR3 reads CASTGGAGNTIYF. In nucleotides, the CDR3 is TGTGCCAGCACCGGAGGCGCTGGAAACACCATATATTTT.

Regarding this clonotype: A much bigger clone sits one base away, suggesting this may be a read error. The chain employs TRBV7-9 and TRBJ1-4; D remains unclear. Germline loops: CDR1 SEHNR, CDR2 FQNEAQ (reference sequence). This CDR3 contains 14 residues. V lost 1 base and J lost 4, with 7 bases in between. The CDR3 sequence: CASSLVQHNEKLFF. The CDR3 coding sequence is TGTGCCAGCAGCTTAGTACAGCATAATGAAAAACTGTTTTTT.

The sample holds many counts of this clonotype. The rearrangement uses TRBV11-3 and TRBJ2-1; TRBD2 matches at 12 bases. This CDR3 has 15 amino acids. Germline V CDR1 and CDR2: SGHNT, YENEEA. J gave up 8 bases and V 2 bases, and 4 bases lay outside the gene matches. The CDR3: CASSLSTSGSYEQFF. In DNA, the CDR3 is TGTGCCAGCAGCTTATCGACTAGCGGGAGCTATGAGCAGTTCTTC.

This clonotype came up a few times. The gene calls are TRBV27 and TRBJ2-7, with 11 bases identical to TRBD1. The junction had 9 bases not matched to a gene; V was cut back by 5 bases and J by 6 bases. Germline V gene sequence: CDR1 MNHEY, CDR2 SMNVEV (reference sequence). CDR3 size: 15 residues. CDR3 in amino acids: CASSPRGTGGTEQYF. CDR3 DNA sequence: TGTGCCAGCAGTCCTCGAGGGACAGGGGGGACCGAGCAGTACTTC.